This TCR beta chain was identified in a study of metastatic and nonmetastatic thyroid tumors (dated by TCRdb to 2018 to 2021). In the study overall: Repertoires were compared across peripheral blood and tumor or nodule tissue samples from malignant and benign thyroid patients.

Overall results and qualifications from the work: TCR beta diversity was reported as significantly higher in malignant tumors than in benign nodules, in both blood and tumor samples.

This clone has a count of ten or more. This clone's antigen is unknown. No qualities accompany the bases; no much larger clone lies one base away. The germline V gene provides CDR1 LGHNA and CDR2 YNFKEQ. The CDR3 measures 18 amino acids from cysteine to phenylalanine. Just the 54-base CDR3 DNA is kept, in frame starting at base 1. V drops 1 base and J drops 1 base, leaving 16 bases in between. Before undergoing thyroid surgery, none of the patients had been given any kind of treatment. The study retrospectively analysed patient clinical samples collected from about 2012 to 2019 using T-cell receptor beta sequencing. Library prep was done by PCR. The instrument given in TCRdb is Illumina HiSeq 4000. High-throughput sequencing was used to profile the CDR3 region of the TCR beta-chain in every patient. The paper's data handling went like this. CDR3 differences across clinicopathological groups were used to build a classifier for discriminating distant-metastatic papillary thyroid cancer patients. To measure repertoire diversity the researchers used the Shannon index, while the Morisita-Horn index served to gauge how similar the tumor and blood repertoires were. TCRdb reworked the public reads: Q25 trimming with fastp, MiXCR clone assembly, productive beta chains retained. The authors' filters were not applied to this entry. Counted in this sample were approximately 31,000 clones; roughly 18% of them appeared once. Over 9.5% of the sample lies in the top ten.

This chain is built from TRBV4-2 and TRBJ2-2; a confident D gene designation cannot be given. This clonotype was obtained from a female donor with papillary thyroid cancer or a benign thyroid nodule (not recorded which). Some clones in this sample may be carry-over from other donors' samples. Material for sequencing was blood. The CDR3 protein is CASSQGRASSLNTGELFF. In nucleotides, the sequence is TGTGCCAGCAGCCAAGGTCGGGCCTCCAGTTTGAACACCGGGGAGCTGTTTTTT.